The 10 T cell receptor beta chains given below trace back to one sample, sequenced in a study of T cell changes during pregnancy in multiple sclerosis. The data were produced by immunoSEQ multiplex PCR, yet TCRdb's version contains in-frame clones alone and is incomplete. The data contain 35,000 or so clones, about 90% of them singletons. This sample comprised CD4+ T cells from peripheral blood mononuclear cells, obtained after pregnancy. Source of these receptors: a female donor with multiple sclerosis, enrolled in a pregnancy study.

This clone was found once. Here the CDR3 DNA reads TGTGCCAGCAGCCCCGGGACAGGGTCGATGAGCTACACCTTC. It yields the protein CASSPGTGSMSYTF. The V and J genes are TRBV5-4 and TRBJ1-2, with 9 bases that match TRBD1. Trimming at V came to 4 bases and at J to 9 bases, leaving 10 bases not matched to a gene. This CDR3 has 14 residues. Germline V gene lookup returns CDR1 SGHNT and CDR2 YYREEE (reference sequence).

The chain links TRBV5-3 to TRBJ2-7; D gene unclear. TRBV5-3 is flagged as an ORF with uncertain function. V was cut by 1 base and J by 0 bases, with 5 bases left in between. The CDR3 sequence is 13 residues long. The CDR3 nucleotides read TGTGCCAGAAGCTTGTCCCGCTCCTACGAGCAGTACTTC. It encodes CARSLSRSYEQYF.

The genes are TRBV19 and TRBJ2-7; possible D gene TRBD1, 6 bases. Germline CDR1 and CDR2: LNHDA and SQIVND (reference sequence). V dropped 3 bases and J dropped 3 bases, with 12 bases sitting between them. CDR3 size: 14 residues. The DNA of the CDR3 is TGTGCCAGTAGTATGCCAGGGGCACTCTACGAGCAGTACTTC. Translated, it gives CASSMPGALYEQYF.

J is TRBJ1-1 and V is TRBV18, with D hard to call. This CDR3 comprises 15 residues. Germline V gene data show CDR1 as KGHSH and CDR2 as LQKENI. The V end was cut by 3 bases, the J end by 5 bases, with 16 bases between. The CDR3 bases are TGTGCCAGCTCACCCCGATCCCCATCCGGTACTGAAGCTTTCTTT. Translated: CASSPRSPSGTEAFF.

CDR3 DNA: TGTGCCAGCCCAAGGGACAGGGGGCGAAGAGAGACCCAGTACTTC. This codes for CASPRDRGRRETQYF. V is TRBV2 and J is TRBJ2-5; TRBD1 matches at 12 bases. CDR1 is SNHLY, CDR2 FYNNEI, per germline. The CDR3 is 15 residues long. Germline trimming cut 8 bases from V and 4 bases from J; bases unmatched to any gene: 8.

This clone was observed a single time. V and J are TRBV9 and TRBJ1-3; D call uncertain. Per the germline V gene, CDR1 is SGDLS and CDR2 is YYNGEE. This CDR3 has 15 amino acids. V was cut by 2 bases and J by 1 base, with 10 bases left in between. The CDR3 DNA reads TGTGCCAGCAGCGTCAACCCCCAGTCTGGAAACACCATATATTTT. Protein sequence: CASSVNPQSGNTIYF.

The chain combines TRBV18 with TRBJ2-2; D might be TRBD1 (6 bases). Germline CDR1 and CDR2: KGHSH and LQKENI. This CDR3 is 16 amino acids long. The ends were cut back, 6 bases at V and 5 bases at J, with 19 bases in the middle. The CDR3 protein is CASSPGRQDITGELFF. CDR3 bases: TGTGCCAGCTCCCCTGGACGACAGGACATAACCGGGGAGCTGTTTTTT.

The gene calls are TRBV28 and TRBJ2-5; tentative D call: TRBD1 (5 bases). The ends were cut back, 4 bases at V and 4 bases at J, with 13 bases in the middle. The CDR3 is 14 amino acids. Germline assignment: CDR1 MDHEN and CDR2 SYDVKM. The CDR3 loop is CASSSTQGRETQYF. For the CDR3, the DNA is TGTGCCAGCAGTTCCACGCAGGGAAGAGAGACCCAGTACTTC. Drawing the rest from reference TRBV28 and TRBJ2-5, the complete variable domain is DVKVTQSSRYLVKRTGEKVFLECVQDMDHENMFWYRQDPGLGLRLIYFSYDVKMKEKGDIPEGYSVSREKKERFSLILESASTNQTSMYLCASSSTQGRETQYFGPGTRLLVL.

V gene TRBV7-2 combines with J gene TRBJ2-7, with D maybe TRBD1 (6 bases). V was pared by 5 bases and J by 2 bases, with 13 bases between. The CDR3 is 14 residues long. Germline V CDR1 and CDR2: SGHTA, FQGNSA. In DNA form, the CDR3 reads TGTGCCAGCAGCCTAGTGGCAGGGGCCTACGAGCAGTACTTC. Translating it yields CASSLVAGAYEQYF. Variable domain in full (rest from reference TRBV7-2 and TRBJ2-7): GAGVSQSPSNKVTEKGKDVELRCDPISGHTALYWYRQSLGQGLEFLIYFQGNSAPDKSGLPSDRFSAERTGGSVSTLTIQRTQQEDSAVYLCASSLVAGAYEQYFGPGTRLTVT.

This clone has only one observation. One junction end does not reproduce the germline sequence, and a read error may be involved. The J gene is TRBJ2-2, the V gene TRBV5-4; 8 nucleotides align to TRBD1. The CDR3 runs 17 residues. CDR1 is SGHNT, CDR2 YYREEE, per germline (reference sequence). DNA for the CDR3: TGTGCCAGCAGTTTGGGCAGGGGGCGGAGGAACACCGGGGAGCTGTTTTTT. It yields the protein CASSLGRGRRNTGELFF. The entire variable domain, with the rest obtained from reference TRBV5-4 and TRBJ2-2, is as follows: ETGVTQSPTHLIKTRGQQVTLRCSSQSGHNTVSWYQQALGQGPQFIFQYYREEENGRGNFPPRFSGLQFPNYSSELNVNALELDDSALYLCASSLGRGRRNTGELFFGEGSRLTVL.